Reported below is one T cell receptor beta chain. As originally analysed: For nucleated cells, counts were estimated from reference gene primer amplification. TCRdb's table, derived via immunoSEQ multiplex PCR, lists solely in-frame clones and lacks some. The DNA gave D and trimming, while V, J and clone size come from that table. The sample includes some 180,000 clones, about nine tenths of them seen just once. The entry originates in a study of blood T cell repertoires in COVID-19. Study information: Acute and convalescent COVID-19 specimens originated in the United States, Italy and Spain. T cells, B-cell-depleted T cells, or PBMCs provided the cDNA or gDNA that served as material.

CDR1 SGHRS and CDR2 YFSETQ come from the germline V gene. CDR3 length: 15 amino acids. The V gene end was trimmed by 4 bases and the J gene end by 0 bases; junction bases not matched to a gene: 4. This clonotype was obtained from a man in his sixties or seventies with active or convalescent COVID-19. The sequencing sample was made of peripheral blood. The V gene is TRBV5-1, the J gene TRBJ2-1; 7 bases match TRBD2. CDR3 nucleotides: TGCGCCAGCAGCGCGGGACTATTCTCCTACAATGAGCAGTTCTTC. Translation: CASSAGLFSYNEQFF.